This T cell receptor (beta chain) was profiled in a study of identical twins' blood T cells. Study conclusions and caveats: Twins shared more top CDR3 clonotypes than unrelated donors did. Twin repertoire similarity may partly reflect shared environment.

Trimming pared 3 bases from V and 1 base from J, leaving 12 bases between. Per germline, CDR1 SNHLY and CDR2 FYNNEI. The CDR3 loop spans 16 amino acids. Original handling: Each donor had about 95,000 to nearly 550,000 clonotypes. TCRdb independently ran MiXCR on the 5' RACE reads; one entry per CDR3 protein. These V and J calls rely on TCRdb rather than the paper's analysis. Counted here are roughly 340,000 distinct CDR3 sequences, roughly 30% occurring once; the ten biggest clones make up roughly 6.1%. This clonotype was counted between two and nine times. The target antigen is unknown. This chain connects TRBV2 to TRBJ2-2; D is possibly TRBD1 or TRBD2 (5 bases each). The receptor was derived from a woman aged 18-49 years in good health. Sequencing input: PBMCs. Here the CDR3 DNA reads TGTGCCAGCAGTGATTTCAGGGCGGGGAACACCGGGGAGCTGTTTTTT. Protein sequence: CASSDFRAGNTGELFF.